This T cell receptor (beta chain) derives from a study of T cell repertoires in cytomegalovirus infection. General observations from the study: CMV carriers having the relevant HLA were flagged by cumulative public TCR beta family frequency.

Concerning this clonotype: Its antigen is not known.

CDR1 is SGHVT, CDR2 SQSDAQ, per germline. Germline trimming cut 7 bases from V and 5 bases from J; bases unmatched to any gene: 10. CDR3 length: 15 residues. TCRdb re-analysed the reads in MiXCR, keeping a single row per CDR3 protein. The table includes hundreds of thousands of distinct CDR3 sequences, 30% to 35% detected once. The V and J genes are TRBV7-4 and TRBJ2-1; 8 bases map to TRBD2. This TCR derives from a human donor in good health (CMV status not recorded). Some clones in this sample may be carry-over from other donors' samples. The sequenced sample was cultured PBMCs, obtained from culture after CMV antigen stimulation. Here the CDR3 DNA reads TGTGCCAGCACCTCTTCGGGAGGGCCCCACAATGAGCAGTTCTTC. Translating it yields CASTSSGGPHNEQFF.